The present TCR beta chain was sequenced within a study of T cells in Graves' hyperthyroidism and ophthalmopathy. At least ten counts were recorded for this clonotype. RNA transcripts were the template for amplifying TCR beta CDR3 regions. TCR CDR3 regions were first amplified by RT-PCR with HTBI primers. TCRdb re-analysed the multiplex PCR reads in MiXCR, keeping a single row per CDR3 protein. The sample shows a few hundred thousand distinct CDR3 sequences, just over 14% of them seen only once. Those with hyperthyroidism were 18 to 65 years old, newly diagnosed, and ill for under 2 months. The source of this sequence is a woman aged 40 to 50 with Graves' hyperthyroidism that later progressed to Graves' ophthalmopathy. Sequenced material: blood.

This CDR3 reads CASKLGGGRAYEQYF. CDR3 sequence (DNA): TGTGCCAGCAAACTAGGGGGCGGGAGGGCCTACGAGCAGTACTTC. This rearrangement joins TRBV12-3 or TRBV12-4 to TRBJ2-7, with 9 bases aligning to TRBD2. The CDR3 runs 15 residues. V dropped 7 bases and J dropped 2; count of bases not matched to a gene: 9.